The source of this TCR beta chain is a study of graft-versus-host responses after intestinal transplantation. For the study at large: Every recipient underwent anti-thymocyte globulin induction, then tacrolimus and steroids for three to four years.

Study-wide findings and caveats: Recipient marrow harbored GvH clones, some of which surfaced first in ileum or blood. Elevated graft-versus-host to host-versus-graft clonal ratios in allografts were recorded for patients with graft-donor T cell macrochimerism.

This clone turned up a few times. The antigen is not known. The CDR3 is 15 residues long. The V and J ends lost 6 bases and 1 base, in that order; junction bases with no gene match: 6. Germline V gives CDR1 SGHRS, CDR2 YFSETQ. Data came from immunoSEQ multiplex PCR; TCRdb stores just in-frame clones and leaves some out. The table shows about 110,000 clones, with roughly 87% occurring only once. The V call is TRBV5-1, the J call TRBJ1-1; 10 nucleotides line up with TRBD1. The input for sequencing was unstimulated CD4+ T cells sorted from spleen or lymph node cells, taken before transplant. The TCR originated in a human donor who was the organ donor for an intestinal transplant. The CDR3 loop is CASIPGQGGNTEAFF. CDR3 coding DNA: TGCGCCAGCATCCCTGGACAGGGGGGGAACACTGAAGCTTTCTTT.